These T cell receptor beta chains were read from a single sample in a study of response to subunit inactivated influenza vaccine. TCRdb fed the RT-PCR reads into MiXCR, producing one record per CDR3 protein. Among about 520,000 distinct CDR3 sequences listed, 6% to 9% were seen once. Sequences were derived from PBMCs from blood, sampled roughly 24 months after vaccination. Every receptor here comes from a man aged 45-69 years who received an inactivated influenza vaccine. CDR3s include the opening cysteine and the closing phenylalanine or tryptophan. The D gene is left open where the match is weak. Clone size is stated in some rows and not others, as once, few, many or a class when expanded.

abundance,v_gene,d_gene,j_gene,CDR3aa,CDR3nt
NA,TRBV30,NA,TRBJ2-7,CAWSVGVLYEQYF,TGTGCCTGGAGTGTAGGGGTTCTTTACGAGCAGTACTTC
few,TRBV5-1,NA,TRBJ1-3,CASSLEPGVGGNTIYF,TGCGCCAGCAGCTTGGAACCAGGGGTGGGTGGAAACACCATATATTTT
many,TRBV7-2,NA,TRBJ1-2,CASSLVQIGYGYTF,TGTGCCAGCAGCTTGGTCCAGATCGGGTATGGCTACACCTTC
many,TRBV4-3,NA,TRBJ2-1,CASSQAHSGLYNEQFF,TGCGCCAGCAGCCAAGCCCACTCAGGCCTGTACAATGAGCAGTTCTTC
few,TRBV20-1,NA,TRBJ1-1,CSAPSERKNTEAFF,TGCAGTGCTCCGTCGGAACGGAAGAACACTGAAGCTTTCTTT
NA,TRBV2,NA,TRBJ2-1,CASVGRGQNIGNEQFF,TGTGCCAGCGTGGGCAGGGGTCAGAATATTGGGAATGAGCAGTTCTTC
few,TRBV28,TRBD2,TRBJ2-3,CASSFPDGLAGTDTQYF,TGTGCCAGCAGTTTCCCGGATGGGCTAGCGGGAACAGATACGCAGTATTTT
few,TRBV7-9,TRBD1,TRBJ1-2,CASSTEGAVYGYTF,TGTGCCAGCAGTACGGAGGGGGCCGTCTATGGCTACACCTTC
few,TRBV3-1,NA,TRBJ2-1,CASSPAGSPSYNEQFF,TGTGCCAGCAGCCCTGCCGGGAGCCCCTCCTACAATGAGCAGTTCTTC
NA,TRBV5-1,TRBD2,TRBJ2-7,CASSLRLAGDYEQYF,TGCGCCAGCAGCTTGCGCCTAGCGGGAGACTACGAGCAGTACTTC
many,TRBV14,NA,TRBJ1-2,CASSEELWGPYGYTF,TGTGCCAGCAGCGAAGAACTCTGGGGGCCCTATGGCTACACCTTC
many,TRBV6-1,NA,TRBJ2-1,CASTAGVGNEQFF,TGTGCCAGCACGGCAGGGGTAGGCAATGAGCAGTTCTTC
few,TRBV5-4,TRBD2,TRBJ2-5,CASSGRLAGKQETQYF,TGTGCCAGCAGCGGCAGACTAGCGGGGAAGCAAGAGACCCAGTACTTC
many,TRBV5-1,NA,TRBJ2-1,CASSLEQGSPNEQFF,TGCGCCAGCAGCTTGGAACAGGGTAGCCCAAATGAGCAGTTCTTC
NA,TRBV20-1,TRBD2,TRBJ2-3,CSARDHGRALDTQYF,TGCAGTGCTAGAGATCACGGGAGGGCCCTAGATACGCAGTATTTT
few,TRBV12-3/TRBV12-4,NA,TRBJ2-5,CASSFNIEETQYF,TGTGCCAGCAGTTTTAATATAGAAGAGACCCAGTACTTC
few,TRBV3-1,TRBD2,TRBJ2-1,CASSRGLAANNEQFF,TGTGCCAGCAGCCGAGGACTAGCGGCAAACAATGAGCAGTTCTTC
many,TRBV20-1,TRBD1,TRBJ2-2,CSARASRGQSNTGELFF,TGCAGTGCTAGAGCTTCTAGGGGACAGTCGAACACCGGGGAGCTGTTTTTT
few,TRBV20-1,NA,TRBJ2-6,CSGRGSSGANVLTF,TGCAGTGGTCGGGGAAGCTCTGGGGCCAACGTCCTGACTTTC
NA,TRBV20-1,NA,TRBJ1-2,CSAPPEVNYGYTF,TGCAGTGCTCCACCCGAGGTTAACTATGGCTACACCTTC
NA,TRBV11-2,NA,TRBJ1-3,CASSRVRQGRSGNTIYF,TGTGCCAGCAGCCGCGTGAGGCAGGGAAGGTCTGGAAACACCATATATTTT
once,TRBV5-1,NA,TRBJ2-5,CASSSYFLDRETQYF,TGCGCCAGCAGCAGCTACTTTCTCGACCGGGAGACCCAGTACTTC
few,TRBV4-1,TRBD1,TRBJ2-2,CASSQEGTGRTGELFF,TGCGCCAGCAGCCAAGAAGGGACAGGGCGCACCGGGGAGCTGTTTTTT